Each of the 19 T cell receptor beta chains below was sequenced from the same sample in a study of response to subunit inactivated influenza vaccine. TCRdb passed the RT-PCR reads through MiXCR, listing each CDR3 protein once. Here the sample spans about 500,000 distinct CDR3 sequences, 15% to 20% being singletons. Sequencing was performed on CD4+ T cells sorted from PBMCs, taken approximately 25 months after vaccination. Receptor source: a man aged 45 to 70 who received an inactivated influenza vaccine.

The genes are TRBV20-1 and TRBJ2-7, with D perhaps TRBD2 (6 bases). The CDR3 covers 12 residues. With 8 bases removed from V and 2 bases from J, the gap between germline ends came to 13 bases. CDR1 and CDR2 (germline): DFQATT, SNEGSKA (reference sequence). CDR3 residues: CSMEGRTYEQYF. The CDR3, as DNA: TGCAGTATGGAGGGACGAACCTACGAGCAGTACTTC.

V and J are TRBV9 and TRBJ2-7; TRBD1 or TRBD2 may be the D gene (5 bases each). Germline assignment: CDR1 SGDLS and CDR2 YYNGEE. The V gene lost 2 bases and the J gene lost 0 bases, with 15 bases spanning the gap. The CDR3 contains 16 residues. The CDR3 DNA is TGTGCCAGCAGCGTTACCGGGACCGCGAGCTCCTACGAGCAGTACTTC. Protein: CASSVTGTASSYEQYF.

This clonotype was observed a few times. J is TRBJ2-1 and V is TRBV4-2; D remains unclear. V lost 4 bases and J 5 bases, leaving 6 bases between the germline ends. Germline V CDR1 and CDR2: LGHNA, YNFKEQ. The CDR3 has 12 residues. CDR3 coding DNA: TGTGCCAGCAGCCGTGGGGACAATGAGCAGTTCTTC. The encoded protein is CASSRGDNEQFF.

The V and J genes are TRBV18 and TRBJ2-1, with D unclear. V lost 0 bases, J lost 0 bases, and 9 bases lay in between. The CDR3 loop spans 16 amino acids. Germline V lookup: CDR1 KGHSH, CDR2 LQKENI. CDR3 loop: CASSPPRSSSYNEQFF. In DNA, the CDR3 is TGTGCCAGCTCACCACCCCGGAGTAGCTCCTACAATGAGCAGTTCTTC. The full variable domain, its missing parts supplied by reference TRBV18 and TRBJ2-1, is NAGVMQNPRHLVRRRGQEARLRCSPMKGHSHVYWYRQLPEEGLKFMVYLQKENIIDESGMPKERFSAEFPKEGPSILRIQQVVRGDSAAYFCASSPPRSSSYNEQFFGPGTRLTVL.

Ten or more counts support this clonotype. The chain has TRBV6-1 and TRBJ2-2, with D unresolved. V was clipped by 6 bases and J by 4 bases, with 24 bases between them. Germline loops: CDR1 MNHNS, CDR2 SASEGT. The CDR3 runs to 18 residues. The CDR3 DNA sequence: TGTGCCAGCAGCCCCTATCGATCTCCCGGCCGCGTCACCGGGGAGCTGTTTTTT. It codes for CASSPYRSPGRVTGELFF.

This clonotype has more than one count but fewer than ten. The chain carries TRBV11-2 and TRBJ1-2; D gene uncertain. Germline V gives CDR1 SGHAT, CDR2 FQNNGV. The CDR3 is made up of 15 amino acids. The V end was cut by 1 base, the J end by 1 base, with 10 bases between. In nucleotides, the CDR3 is TGTGCCAGCAGCTTAGGGACGGCCTATAACTATGGCTACACCTTC. Translating it yields CASSLGTAYNYGYTF.

The table lists this clonotype with a few counts. J is TRBJ2-5 and V is TRBV20-1, with 8 bases that match TRBD1. V was clipped by 5 bases and J by 3 bases; unmatched bases: 5. The length of the CDR3 is 13 residues. The germline V gene encodes CDR1 DFQATT and CDR2 SNEGSKA (reference sequence). In DNA, the CDR3 is TGCAGTGCTGCGGACAGGGTAAAAGAGACCCAGTACTTC. It translates to CSAADRVKETQYF.

A few counts support this clonotype. This chain connects TRBV3-1 to TRBJ2-1, with D maybe TRBD2 (6 bases). Germline V gives CDR1 LGHDT, CDR2 YNNKEL (reference sequence). V shed 0 bases and J shed 1 base, with 13 bases lying between them. This CDR3 region has 17 residues. CDR3 region: CASSQDSLAISYNEQFF. The DNA of the CDR3 is TGTGCCAGCAGCCAAGACTCCCTAGCGATATCCTACAATGAGCAGTTCTTC.

This clonotype was counted many times. This chain links TRBV7-9 with TRBJ2-7; D call uncertain. The V and J ends lost 0 bases and 4 bases respectively, with 7 bases between them. This CDR3 comprises 13 residues. CDR1 is SEHNR, CDR2 FQNEAQ, per germline (reference sequence). CDR3 loop: CASSLAVRYEQYF. CDR3 in DNA: TGTGCCAGCAGCTTAGCTGTGAGGTACGAGCAGTACTTC.

This chain connects TRBV28 to TRBJ2-7, with TRBD1 matching 8 bases. The V gene's germline CDR1 is MDHEN and CDR2 SYDVKM. This CDR3 region has 15 residues. V lost 6 bases and J lost 6; bases outside the gene matches: 13. Here the CDR3 DNA reads TGTGCCAGCAGCTCAGGGGGCCATCCCTCGGGCGAGCAGTACTTC. It specifies CASSSGGHPSGEQYF.

The table lists this clonotype with a few counts. This chain connects TRBV7-2 to TRBJ2-7; 7 bases map to TRBD2. V shed 4 bases, J shed 5 bases, and the junction held 11 bases outside the gene matches. CDR1 and CDR2 (germline): SGHTA, FQGNSA. CDR3 length: 15 residues. This CDR3 is CASSSRTSLRNEQYF. The CDR3 DNA follows: TGTGCCAGCAGCTCAAGGACTAGTCTCCGGAACGAGCAGTACTTC.

This chain uses TRBV20-1 with TRBJ2-3, with TRBD2 matching 9 bases. Germline V CDR1 and CDR2: DFQATT, SNEGSKA (reference sequence). The V segment lost 1 base and the J segment 2 bases; nucleotides outside the gene matches: 7. The CDR3 consists of 16 residues. CDR3 region: CSARVPSGINTDTQYF. The DNA for the CDR3 is TGCAGTGCTAGAGTTCCTAGCGGGATTAACACAGATACGCAGTATTTT.

This chain joins TRBV6-2 or TRBV6-3 and TRBJ1-1; D gene unclear. The CDR3 loop spans 15 amino acids. The germline V gene encodes CDR1 MNHEY and CDR2 SVGEGT. Trimming left V 5 bases short and J 1 base short, with 14 bases between. This CDR3 is CASSRPGPGNTEAFF. The CDR3 DNA sequence: TGTGCCAGCAGTCGCCCCGGGCCAGGGAACACTGAAGCTTTCTTT.

The chain combines TRBV11-2 with TRBJ2-7; possible D gene TRBD1, 6 bases. Between the trimmed V and J ends, which lost 5 bases and 2 bases, there was a span of 13 bases. The CDR3 contains 14 residues. Per the germline V gene, CDR1 is SGHAT and CDR2 is FQNNGV. This CDR3 is CASSPGTLTYEQYF. The CDR3 DNA is TGTGCCAGCAGCCCCGGGACACTGACCTACGAGCAGTACTTC.

This clonotype was observed many times. The chain is built from TRBV7-2 and TRBJ2-3; a possible D gene is TRBD2 (6 bases). The CDR3 contains 13 residues. Trimming took off 5 bases at V and 10 bases at J, with 16 bases between the two ends. Per germline, CDR1 SGHTA and CDR2 FQGNSA. The CDR3 DNA sequence: TGTGCCAGCAGCCCGTCCATGGGACTGGCGCAGTATTTT. This encodes CASSPSMGLAQYF.

In its sample, this clonotype was seen many times. The genes are TRBV3-1 and TRBJ1-1, with a weak D call TRBD1 (6 bases). V lost 1 base and J 4 bases, leaving 16 bases between the germline ends. The CDR3 contains 16 residues. Per germline, CDR1 LGHDT and CDR2 YNNKEL (reference sequence). This CDR3 is CASSQATGLLSTEAFF. The DNA for the CDR3 is TGTGCCAGCAGCCAAGCTACAGGGTTGTTGAGCACTGAAGCTTTCTTT.

The chain joins TRBV12-3 or TRBV12-4 to TRBJ1-3; no reliable D call. V lost 5 bases, J lost 0 bases, and 14 bases lay in between. This CDR3 has 16 residues. The CDR3 nucleotides read TGTGCCAGCAGTAACGCTTGGTCGAACTCTGGAAACACCATATATTTT. Its translation: CASSNAWSNSGNTIYF.

The chain links TRBV7-8 to TRBJ2-7; 11 bases align to TRBD2. From germline, CDR1 is SGHVS and CDR2 FQNEAQ. The CDR3 extends over 15 amino acids. Trimming took 5 bases from V and 3 from J; bases not matched to a gene: 6. The CDR3 loop reads CASSTLGTSGYEQYF. CDR3 DNA sequence: TGTGCCAGCAGCACTTTAGGGACTAGCGGCTACGAGCAGTACTTC.

The chain joins TRBV6-2 or TRBV6-3 to TRBJ2-3, with TRBD2 matching 9 bases. This CDR3 is built from 15 residues. Germline assignment: CDR1 MNHEY and CDR2 SVGEGT. The junction had 5 bases not matched to a gene; V was cut back by 6 bases and J by 1 base. Here the CDR3 reads CASSQREAGTDTQYF. The CDR3 DNA follows: TGTGCCAGCAGCCAGCGGGAGGCCGGCACAGATACGCAGTATTTT.